This T cell receptor beta chain was sequenced during a study of T cell changes during pregnancy in multiple sclerosis. Libraries were prepared by immunoSEQ multiplex PCR; TCRdb keeps only in-frame clonotypes and omits some of them. Here the sample spans roughly 40,000 clones, 70% to 90% being singletons. This clone was observed a handful of times. Germline CDR1 SNHLY, CDR2 FYNNEI. This CDR3 region has 16 residues. J lost 6 bases, V lost 8 bases, and 15 bases had no gene match. The material sequenced was CD4+ T cells from peripheral blood mononuclear cells, taken after pregnancy. This receptor was identified in a female donor with multiple sclerosis, enrolled in a pregnancy study. This rearrangement joins TRBV2 to TRBJ1-4, with 7 bases aligning to TRBD1. In DNA form, the CDR3 reads TGTGCCAGCGCTCAGACAGGGTCAGTTCAATATGAAAAACTGTTTTTT. It yields the protein CASAQTGSVQYEKLFF.